The next 14 T cell receptor beta chains were all read from a single sample in a study of cytomegalovirus exposure and HLA in healthy donors. This PCR relied on a set of 60 Vbeta primers and 13 Jbeta primers. Measured with immunoSEQ multiplex PCR; TCRdb has only the in-frame clones, and not every one. The specimen's table records roughly 120,000 clones. The sequenced sample was PBMCs. All receptors derive from a man aged 18 to 30 in good health and CMV-seronegative.

This sequence joins TRBV4-1 and TRBJ2-2; 9 bases are shared with TRBD2. The CDR3 has 16 residues. CDR1 is MGHRA and CDR2 is YSYEKL in the germline V gene. V lost 5 bases and J lost 5; bases outside the gene matches: 9. This CDR3 is CASSSPKRGDTGELFF. The CDR3 DNA is TGCGCCAGCAGCTCTCCGAAGCGGGGGGATACCGGGGAGCTGTTTTTT.

The chain employs TRBV7-8 and TRBJ2-2; perhaps TRBD1 as D (5 bases). V was cut by 5 bases and J by 1 base, with 14 bases left in between. The length of the CDR3 is 16 residues. Per the germline V gene, CDR1 is SGHVS and CDR2 is FQNEAQ. The CDR3 region is CASSLPPTGNTGELFF. The CDR3 DNA follows: TGTGCCAGCAGCCTACCTCCAACAGGGAACACCGGGGAGCTGTTTTTT. Full variable domain (rest looked up from reference TRBV7-8 and TRBJ2-2): GAGVSQSPRYKVAKRGQDVALRCDPISGHVSLFWYQQALGQGPEFLTYFQNEAQLDKSGLPSDRFFAERPEGSVSTLKIQRTQQEDSAVYLCASSLPPTGNTGELFFGEGSRLTVL.

The chain recombines TRBV2 with TRBJ1-6; 7 bases line up with TRBD1. With 8 bases clipped from V and 5 bases from J, the junction kept 9 bases outside the gene matches. Germline assignment: CDR1 SNHLY and CDR2 FYNNEI. This CDR3 is 15 amino acids long. For the CDR3, the DNA is TGTGCCAGCGTACCCCGGGACAGTAATAATTCACCCCTCCACTTT. This sequence encodes CASVPRDSNNSPLHF.

The chain is built from TRBV6-1 and TRBJ1-5; D is uncertain. The CDR3 covers 15 residues. Trimming left V 2 bases short and J 2 bases short, with 10 bases between. Germline V gene lookup returns CDR1 MNHNS and CDR2 SASEGT. The CDR3: CASSETRKGNQPQHF. For the CDR3, the DNA is TGTGCCAGCAGTGAAACGAGAAAAGGCAATCAGCCCCAGCATTTT.

This chain joins TRBV7-2 and TRBJ2-7; D might be TRBD2 (5 bases). Germline assignment: CDR1 SGHTA and CDR2 FQGNSA. V was trimmed by 3 bases and J by 3 bases, leaving 12 bases between them. The CDR3 is 14 amino acids. The CDR3 protein is CASSFSAEYYEQYF. CDR3 nucleotides: TGTGCCAGCAGCTTTTCAGCGGAGTACTACGAGCAGTACTTC.

As for this clone: A junction boundary mismatches the germline segment, possibly from a read error. The gene calls are TRBV6-1 and TRBJ1-5; weak D call: TRBD1 (6 bases). Germline loops: CDR1 MNHNS, CDR2 SASEGT. This CDR3 has 14 amino acids. Here the CDR3 reads CASTEGGENQPQHF. The CDR3 region has the DNA TGTGCCAGCACTGAAGGGGGGGAGAATCAGCCCCAGCATTTT.

This chain uses TRBV27 with TRBJ2-6, with TRBD2 matching over 10 bases. The CDR3 has 19 amino acids. V lost 3 bases, J lost 2 bases, and 10 bases stayed unmatched. Germline CDR1 reads MNHEY; CDR2 reads SMNVEV (reference sequence). The CDR3 region has the DNA TGTGCCAGCAGTTTGGGACTAGCGCCCCCTCTCCCTGGGGCCAACGTCCTGACTTTC. It specifies CASSLGLAPPLPGANVLTF.

This chain joins TRBV30 and TRBJ1-1, with a weak D call TRBD1 (5 bases). Germline V CDR1 and CDR2: GTSNPN, SVGIG (reference sequence). Trimming pared 5 bases from V and 0 bases from J, leaving 10 bases between. There are 13 residues in the CDR3. CDR3 amino acids: CAWEDTMNTEAFF. CDR3 DNA sequence: TGTGCCTGGGAGGACACCATGAACACTGAAGCTTTCTTT.

This chain links TRBV18 with TRBJ1-1, with unresolved D. The germline CDR1 and CDR2 sequences are KGHSH and LQKENI. V dropped 3 bases and J dropped 4 bases, with 12 bases sitting between them. This CDR3 contains 14 residues. CDR3 DNA: TGTGCCAGCTCACCTGTGAAAGTTAGCACTGAAGCTTTCTTT. It encodes CASSPVKVSTEAFF.

Of note for this clone: Other DNA sequences in this sample translate to the same CDR3. The chain is built from TRBV5-1 and TRBJ1-1; D unclear. The germline V gene encodes CDR1 SGHRS and CDR2 YFSETQ. This CDR3 region has 13 residues. Trimming removed 4 bases at V and 1 base at J, with 8 bases between. CDR3 nucleotide sequence: TGCGCCAGCAGCCCGGGGTCGAACACTGAAGCTTTCTTT. This translates into CASSPGSNTEAFF. Complete variable domain (other parts from reference TRBV5-1 and TRBJ1-1): KAGVTQTPRYLIKTRGQQVTLSCSPISGHRSVSWYQQTPGQGLQFLFEYFSETQRNKGNFPGRFSGRQFSNSRSEMNVSTLELGDSALYLCASSPGSNTEAFFGQGTRLTVV.

This chain uses TRBV18 with TRBJ1-2, with D hard to call. The CDR3 runs 13 residues. CDR1 is KGHSH and CDR2 is LQKENI in the germline V gene. Trimming took 4 bases from V and 8 from J, leaving 14 bases between them. For the CDR3, the DNA is TGTGCCAGCTCACGAGGACCCGGGGAGGGCTACACCTTC. It is translated as CASSRGPGEGYTF.

J is TRBJ2-1 and V is TRBV9, with 9 bases fitting TRBD2. The length of the CDR3 is 15 residues. J lost 4 bases, V lost 2 bases, and 4 bases had no gene match. Germline CDR1 reads SGDLS; CDR2 reads YYNGEE. CDR3 sequence reads: CASSVGGGAYNEQFF. The CDR3 DNA follows: TGTGCCAGCAGCGTCGGCGGGGGGGCGTACAATGAGCAGTTCTTC.

The rearrangement uses TRBV4-1 and TRBJ1-3; tentative D call: TRBD1 (5 bases). Germline V gene lookup returns CDR1 MGHRA and CDR2 YSYEKL. The CDR3 loop spans 16 amino acids. V was trimmed by 1 base and J by 5 bases, leaving 15 bases between them. CDR3 in DNA: TGCGCCAGCAGCCAAGCCCCGGGCAGGGATCGAAACACCATATATTTT. This encodes CASSQAPGRDRNTIYF.

The rearrangement uses TRBV9 and TRBJ1-2; 9 nucleotides agree with TRBD1. Germline assignment: CDR1 SGDLS and CDR2 YYNGEE. The CDR3 totals 15 residues. Unmatched junction bases numbered 11, after V lost 4 bases and J lost 7 bases. This CDR3 reads CASSRTGEVLGGYTF. The CDR3 region has the DNA TGTGCCAGCAGCCGGACAGGGGAGGTACTTGGTGGCTACACCTTC.